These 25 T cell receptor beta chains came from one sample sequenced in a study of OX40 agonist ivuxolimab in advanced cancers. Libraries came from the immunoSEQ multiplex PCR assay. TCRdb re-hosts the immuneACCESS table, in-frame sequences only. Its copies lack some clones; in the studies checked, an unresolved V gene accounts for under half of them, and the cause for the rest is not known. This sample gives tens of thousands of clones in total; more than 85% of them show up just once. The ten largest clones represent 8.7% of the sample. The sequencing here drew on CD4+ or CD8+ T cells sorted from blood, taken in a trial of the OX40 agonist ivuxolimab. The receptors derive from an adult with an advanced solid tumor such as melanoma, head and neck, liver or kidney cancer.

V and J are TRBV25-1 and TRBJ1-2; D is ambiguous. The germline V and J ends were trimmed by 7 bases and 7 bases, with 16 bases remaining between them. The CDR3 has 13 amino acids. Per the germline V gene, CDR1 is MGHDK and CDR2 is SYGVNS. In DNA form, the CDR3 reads TGTGCCAGCACCCCTCAAGGTCGACGTGGCTACACCTTC. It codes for CASTPQGRRGYTF.

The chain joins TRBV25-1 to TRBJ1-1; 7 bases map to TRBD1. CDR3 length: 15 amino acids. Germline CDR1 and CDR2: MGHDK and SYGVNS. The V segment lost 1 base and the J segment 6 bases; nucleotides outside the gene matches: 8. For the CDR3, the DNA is TGTGCCAGCAGTGAATCTGTGACAGGGACTCCTGAAGCTTTCTTT. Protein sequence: CASSESVTGTPEAFF.

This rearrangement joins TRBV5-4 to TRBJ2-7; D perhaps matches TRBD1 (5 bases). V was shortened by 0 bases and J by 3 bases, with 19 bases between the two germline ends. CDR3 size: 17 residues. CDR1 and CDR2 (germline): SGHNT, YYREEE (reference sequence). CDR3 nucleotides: TGTGCCAGCAGCTTGGTAGGAAGGTCAGGGAAGAGCTACGAGCAGTACTTC. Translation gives CASSLVGRSGKSYEQYF.

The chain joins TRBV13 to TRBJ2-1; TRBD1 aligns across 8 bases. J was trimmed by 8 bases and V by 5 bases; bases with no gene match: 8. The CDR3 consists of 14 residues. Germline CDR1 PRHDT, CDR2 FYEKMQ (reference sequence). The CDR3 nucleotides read TGTGCCAGCAGCAAGACAGGGGAGGTCGATGAGCAGTTCTTC. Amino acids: CASSKTGEVDEQFF. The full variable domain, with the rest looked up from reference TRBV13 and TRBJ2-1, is AAGVIQSPRHLIKEKRETATLKCYPIPRHDTVYWYQQGPGQDPQFLISFYEKMQSDKGSIPDRFSAQQFSDYHSELNMSSLELGDSALYFCASSKTGEVDEQFFGPGTRLTVL.

CDR3 residues: CASSFRTGRNTGELFF. CDR3 coding DNA: TGTGCCAGCAGCTTTAGGACAGGGAGGAACACCGGGGAGCTGTTTTTT. J is TRBJ2-2 and V is TRBV7-3; 8 nucleotides agree with TRBD1. Germline lookup yields CDR1 SGHTA and CDR2 FQGTGA. This CDR3 is built from 16 residues. Losses at the gene ends were 3 bases for V and 1 base for J; bases not matched to a gene: 4.

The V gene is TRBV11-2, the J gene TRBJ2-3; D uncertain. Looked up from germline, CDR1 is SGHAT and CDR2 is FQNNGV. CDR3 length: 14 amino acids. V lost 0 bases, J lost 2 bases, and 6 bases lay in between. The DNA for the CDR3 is TGTGCCAGCAGCTTAGATGGGTCCACAGATACGCAGTATTTT. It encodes CASSLDGSTDTQYF.

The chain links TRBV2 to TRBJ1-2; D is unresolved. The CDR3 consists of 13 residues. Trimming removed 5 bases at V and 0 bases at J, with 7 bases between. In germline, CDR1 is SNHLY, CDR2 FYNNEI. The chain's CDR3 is CASSYETNYGYTF. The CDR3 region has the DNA TGTGCCAGCAGTTATGAGACTAACTATGGCTACACCTTC.

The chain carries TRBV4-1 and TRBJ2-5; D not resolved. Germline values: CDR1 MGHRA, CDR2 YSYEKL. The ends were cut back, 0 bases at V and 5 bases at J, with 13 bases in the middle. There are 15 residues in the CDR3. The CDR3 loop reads CASSQDPPSAETQYF. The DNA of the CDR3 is TGCGCCAGCAGCCAAGACCCCCCCTCGGCGGAGACCCAGTACTTC.

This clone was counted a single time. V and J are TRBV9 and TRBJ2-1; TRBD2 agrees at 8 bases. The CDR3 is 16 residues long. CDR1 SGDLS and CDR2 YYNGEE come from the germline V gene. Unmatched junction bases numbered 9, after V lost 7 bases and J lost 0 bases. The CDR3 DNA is TGTGCCAGCTCAAACGGGGGGGCCCGCTCCTACAATGAGCAGTTCTTC. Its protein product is CASSNGGARSYNEQFF. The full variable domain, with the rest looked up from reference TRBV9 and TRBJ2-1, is DSGVTQTPKHLITATGQRVTLRCSPRSGDLSVYWYQQSLDQGLQFLIQYYNGEERAKGNILERFSAQQFPDLHSELNLSSLELGDSALYFCASSNGGARSYNEQFFGPGTRLTVL.

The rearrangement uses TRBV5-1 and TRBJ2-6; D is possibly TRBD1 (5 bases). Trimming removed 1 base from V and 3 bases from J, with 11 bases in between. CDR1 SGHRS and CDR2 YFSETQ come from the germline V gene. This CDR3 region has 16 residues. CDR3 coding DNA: TGCGCCAGCAGCTTGTTGTATAGGGGTGGGGCCAACGTCCTGACTTTC. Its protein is CASSLLYRGGANVLTF.

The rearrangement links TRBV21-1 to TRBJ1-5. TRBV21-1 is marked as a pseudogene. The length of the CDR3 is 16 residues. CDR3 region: CASSKLPEYSNQPQHF. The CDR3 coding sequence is TGTGCCAGCAGCAAACTCCCGGAGTATAGCAATCAGCCCCAGCATTTT.

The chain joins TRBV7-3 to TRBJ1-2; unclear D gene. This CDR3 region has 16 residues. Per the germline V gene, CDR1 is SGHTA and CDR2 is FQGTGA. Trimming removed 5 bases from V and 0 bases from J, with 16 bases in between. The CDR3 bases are TGTGCCAGCAGCCTTAGCGGGCCTTCAGCTAACTATGGCTACACCTTC. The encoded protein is CASSLSGPSANYGYTF.

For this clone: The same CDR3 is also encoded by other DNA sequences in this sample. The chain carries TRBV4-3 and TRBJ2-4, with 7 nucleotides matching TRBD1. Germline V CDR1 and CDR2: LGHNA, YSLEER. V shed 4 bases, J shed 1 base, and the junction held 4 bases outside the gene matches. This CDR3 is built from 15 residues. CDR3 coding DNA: TGCGCCAGCAGCCCTACAGGGGATGCCAAAAACATTCAGTACTTC. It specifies CASSPTGDAKNIQYF.

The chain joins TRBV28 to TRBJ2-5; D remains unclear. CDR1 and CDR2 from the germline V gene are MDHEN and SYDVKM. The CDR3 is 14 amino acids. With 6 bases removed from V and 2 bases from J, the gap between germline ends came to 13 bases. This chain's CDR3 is CASRLNTLQETQYF. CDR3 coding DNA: TGTGCCAGCAGACTCAACACACTTCAAGAGACCCAGTACTTC.

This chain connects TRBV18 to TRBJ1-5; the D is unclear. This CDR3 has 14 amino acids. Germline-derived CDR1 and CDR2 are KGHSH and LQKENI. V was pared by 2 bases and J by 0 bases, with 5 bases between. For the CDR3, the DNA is TGTGCCAGCTCACCAGGGGTTAGCAATCAGCCCCAGCATTTT. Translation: CASSPGVSNQPQHF.

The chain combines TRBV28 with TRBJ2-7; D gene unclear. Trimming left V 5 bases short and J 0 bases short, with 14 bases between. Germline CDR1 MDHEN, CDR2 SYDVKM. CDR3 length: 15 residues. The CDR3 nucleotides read TGTGCCAGCAGTCTCTTGCCAGCCAGCTCCTACGAGCAGTACTTC. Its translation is CASSLLPASSYEQYF. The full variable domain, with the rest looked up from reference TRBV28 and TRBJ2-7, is DVKVTQSSRYLVKRTGEKVFLECVQDMDHENMFWYRQDPGLGLRLIYFSYDVKMKEKGDIPEGYSVSREKKERFSLILESASTNQTSMYLCASSLLPASSYEQYFGPGTRLTVT.

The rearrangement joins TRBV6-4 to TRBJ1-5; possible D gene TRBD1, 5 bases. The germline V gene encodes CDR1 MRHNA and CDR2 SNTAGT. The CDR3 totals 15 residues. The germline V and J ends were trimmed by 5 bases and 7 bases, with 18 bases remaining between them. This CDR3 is CASSYLNVPGQPQHF. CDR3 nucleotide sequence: TGTGCCAGCAGTTACTTGAACGTTCCAGGGCAGCCCCAGCATTTT.

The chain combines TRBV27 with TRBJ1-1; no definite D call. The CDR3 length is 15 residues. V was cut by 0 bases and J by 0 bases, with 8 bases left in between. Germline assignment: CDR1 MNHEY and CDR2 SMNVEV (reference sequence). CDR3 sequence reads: CASSLSSFMNTEAFF. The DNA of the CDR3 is TGTGCCAGCAGTTTATCTTCCTTCATGAACACTGAAGCTTTCTTT.

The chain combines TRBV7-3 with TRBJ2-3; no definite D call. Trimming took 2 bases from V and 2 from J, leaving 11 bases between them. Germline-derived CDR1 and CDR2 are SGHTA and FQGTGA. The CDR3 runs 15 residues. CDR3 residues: CASSLGYRPTDTQYF. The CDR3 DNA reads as TGTGCCAGCAGCTTAGGTTACAGACCCACAGATACGCAGTATTTT.

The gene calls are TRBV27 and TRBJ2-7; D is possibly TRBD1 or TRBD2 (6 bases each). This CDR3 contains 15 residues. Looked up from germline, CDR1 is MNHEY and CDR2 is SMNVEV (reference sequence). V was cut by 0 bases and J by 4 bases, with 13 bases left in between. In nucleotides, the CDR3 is TGTGCCAGCAGTTTATCGTTGGGGGCGGGGTACGAGCAGTACTTC. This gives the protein CASSLSLGAGYEQYF.

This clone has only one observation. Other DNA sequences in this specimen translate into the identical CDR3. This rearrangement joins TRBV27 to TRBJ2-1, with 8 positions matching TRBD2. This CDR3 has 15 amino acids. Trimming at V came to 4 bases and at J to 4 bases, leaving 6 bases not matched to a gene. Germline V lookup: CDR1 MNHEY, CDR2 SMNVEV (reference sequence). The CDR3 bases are TGTGCCAGCAGTTCAGGCCTAGCGGGTTACAATGAGCAGTTCTTC. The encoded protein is CASSSGLAGYNEQFF.

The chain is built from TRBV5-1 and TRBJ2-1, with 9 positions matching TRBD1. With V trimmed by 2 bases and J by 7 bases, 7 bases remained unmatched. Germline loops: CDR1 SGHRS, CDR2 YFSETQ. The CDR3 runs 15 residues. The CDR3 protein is CASSFSGTGSNEQFF. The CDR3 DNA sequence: TGCGCCAGCAGCTTTTCCGGGACAGGGAGTAATGAGCAGTTCTTC.

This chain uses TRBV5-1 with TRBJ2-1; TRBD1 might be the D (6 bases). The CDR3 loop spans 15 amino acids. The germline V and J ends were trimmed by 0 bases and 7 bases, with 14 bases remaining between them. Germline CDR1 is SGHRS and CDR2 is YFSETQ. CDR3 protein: CASSLGAGELNEQFF. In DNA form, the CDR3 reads TGCGCCAGCAGCTTGGGGGCAGGGGAGCTAAATGAGCAGTTCTTC.

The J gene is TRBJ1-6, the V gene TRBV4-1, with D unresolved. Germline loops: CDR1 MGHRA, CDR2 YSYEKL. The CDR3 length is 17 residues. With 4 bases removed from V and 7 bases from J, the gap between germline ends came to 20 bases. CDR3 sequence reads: CASSPIHGPGVNSPLHF. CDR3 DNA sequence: TGCGCCAGCAGCCCGATCCATGGCCCCGGGGTCAATTCACCCCTCCACTTT.

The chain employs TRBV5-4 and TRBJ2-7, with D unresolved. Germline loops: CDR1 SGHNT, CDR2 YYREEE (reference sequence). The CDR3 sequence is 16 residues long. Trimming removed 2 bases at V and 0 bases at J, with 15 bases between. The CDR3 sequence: CASSFESGVSSYEQYF. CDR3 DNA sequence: TGTGCCAGCAGCTTCGAGTCAGGCGTTAGCTCCTACGAGCAGTACTTC.